This T cell receptor (beta chain) was recorded in a study of CD8+ T cells in alopecia areata (dated by TCRdb to about 2018). Study-level background: Skin from C3H/HeJ donors aged about 6-12 months with spontaneous alopecia was grafted onto female C3H/HeJ recipients aged roughly 6-11 weeks. In humans, TCRbeta sequencing was performed on scalp tissue and on sorted CD4+ and CD8+ peripheral blood T cells from healthy controls and from patients with patchy or totalis/universalis alopecia areata. Amplification of TCRbeta CDR3 regions was done by immunoSEQ multiplex PCR using 35 Vbeta forward primers and 13 Jbeta reverse primers. The RNA source kit depended on sample type: the PAXgene miRNA kit for fixed scalp, the miRNeasy kit for PBMCs, and the RNeasy kit for mouse skin. To study T cell clonal expansion in alopecia areata, the researchers applied high-throughput TCRbeta sequencing to both the C3H/HeJ mouse model and human patients. Scalp clonality was compared among normal scalp (n=4), patchy alopecia areata scalp (n=8), and alopecia totalis/universalis scalp (n=8).

CDR1 and CDR2 were assigned from the germline V gene (reference sequence) as NNHNN and SYGAGS. A distance of 15 bases separates the germline ends of V and J, which lose 0 bases and 6 bases respectively. The CDR3 contains 16 residues, cysteine and phenylalanine counted. The CDR3 was read in part: 36 bases, with the frame set at base 1. Study-wide conclusions, independent of this receptor: Compared with mice, TCR sequences shared between patients were less clear, possibly partly because of HLA diversity across the patient population. Higher clonality and more expanded CD8+ clones were observed in lesional scalp than in normal scalp, particularly in alopecia totalis/universalis, a finding suggestive of antigenic drive. Resident alphabeta T cells in normal human skin are also sequenced, complicating scalp TCR repertoire analysis, unlike mouse skin dominated by gammadelta T cells.

Library preparation used the immunoSEQ multiplex PCR assay. For TCR sequencing, RNA was extracted from every sample and reverse transcribed into cDNA to serve as template. First-strand cDNA was synthesized with SuperScript III using a 2:1 mix of oligo-dT and random hexamers. A synthetic immune receptor repertoire was used to measure amplification bias, and any remaining bias was corrected computationally. Sequencing of the libraries was done on Illumina HiSeq with 60 bp reads that cover the CDR3, reading from J toward V. The paper's processing steps were these. Raw reads were preprocessed to remove errors, and CDR3 was defined according to IMGT conventions as the region from the conserved cysteine to phenylalanine. Clonality was computed by normalizing Shannon entropy by log2 of the number of productive unique TCRs and subtracting the result from 1. Scalp TCRbeta sequences were cross-referenced with sorted blood CD4 and CD8 repertoires so that the CD4 or CD8 identity of scalp clones could be inferred. This immuneACCESS table, as held by TCRdb, lists in-frame sequences with V and J called but not all clones. Of the missing ones, under half trace to an unresolved V gene in checked studies; the others have no known cause. The DNA was the basis for D and trimming; V, J and clone size are from that table. In this sample the table shows about 300,000 clones, and no singletons are among them. 1.2% of the sample is in the top ten clones.

A remark on this clone: Its target antigen remains unknown. Gene names and germline sequences refer to the mouse in this case. The read finishes 4 residues shy of the CDR3 end, and the germline J gene is used to complete it.

Pooled mouse cutaneous lymph node cells were stained for CD4, CD8alpha, NKG2D, NKG2ACE and other markers, then sorted on a BD Influx. The V and J genes are TRBV13-2 and TRBJ2-2; TRBD1 is perhaps the D gene, given 7 matching bases. Input material: CD4+ T cells sorted from a lymph node. The sequence derives from a C3H/HeJ mouse with alopecia areata. Members of this strain share the MHC haplotype H2-k. The CDR3 in this case is CASGDARGRGAGQLYF. The CDR3 DNA, read in part, is TGTGCCAGCGGTGATGCAAGGGGGCGAGGGGCCGGG.